This T cell receptor beta chain was sequenced during a study of blood T cell repertoires in COVID-19. Produced via immunoSEQ multiplex PCR; TCRdb's table is partial and in-frame only. The repertoire holds about 250,000 clones, 85% to 90% seen once, with roughly 15% in the top ten. The CDR3 contains 13 residues. Germline V gene lookup returns CDR1 SGHVS and CDR2 FNYEAQ. V lost 4 bases and J lost 2, with 8 bases in between. This clone was seen a single time. The sequencing sample was made of PBMCs or T cells enriched from blood (not recorded which). V usage is TRBV7-6 and J usage is TRBJ1-1; D is unclear. This receptor was identified in a man between 18 and 35 years old who had recovered from COVID-19. The CDR3 loop is CASSSGSNTEAFF. CDR3 bases: TGTGCCAGCAGCTCGGGGAGTAACACTGAAGCTTTCTTT.